A single T cell receptor (beta chain) is shown here with its context. As originally analysed: Reference gene primer amplification yielded estimated nucleated cell counts. Generated by immunoSEQ multiplex PCR, the TCRdb table keeps only in-frame clones and is missing some. Clone size and the V and J calls come from that table; the DNA yielded D and trimming. The data show some 100,000 clones, with around 87% seen just once and roughly a sixth held by the top ten. This sample stems from a study of blood T cell repertoires in COVID-19. The CDR3 runs to 16 residues. Trimming took 5 bases from V and 9 from J; bases not matched to a gene: 19. From germline, CDR1 is SGHAT and CDR2 FQNNGV.

The receptor comes from a human donor in a cohort sampled during active COVID-19. The source material was peripheral blood. The rearrangement links TRBV11-2 to TRBJ2-7; 7 bases map to TRBD2. For the CDR3, the DNA is TGTGCCAGCAGCCCCAGGGAGGGCAGGTCATCCCGGGGGCAGTACTTC. Its translation is CASSPREGRSSRGQYF.